This is a list of T cell receptor beta chains from one sample in a study of glioma-infiltrating T cells after dendritic cell vaccination. The repertoire was sequenced with immunoSEQ multiplex PCR; TCRdb's copy has only in-frame clones and lacks some. The table has 90,000 to 100,000 clones, 79% seen once; the top ten hold almost 6%. The specimen comprised blood, sampled before dendritic cell vaccination. Source of these receptors: a human donor with glioblastoma. Both conserved end residues are part of each CDR3.

J gene: TRBJ1-6; V gene: TRBV10-3; CDR3 protein: CAISRGTSSPLHF
J gene: TRBJ2-1; V gene: TRBV5-1; CDR3 protein: CASSPPASANSYNEQFF
J gene: TRBJ2-1; V gene: TRBV20-1; CDR3 protein: CSARFSYEQFF
J gene: TRBJ1-5; V gene: TRBV6-4; CDR3 protein: CASKTYNRGVNQPQHF
J gene: TRBJ1-2; V gene: TRBV30; CDR3 protein: CAWTWWADENYGYTF
J gene: TRBJ2-2; V gene: TRBV21-1; CDR3 protein: CASSNYRTANTGELFF
J gene: TRBJ2-7; V gene: TRBV4-1; CDR3 protein: CASSHQGGEQYF
J gene: TRBJ2-1; V gene: TRBV5-8; CDR3 protein: CASSSAGQSVPSSYNEQFF
J gene: TRBJ1-1; V gene: TRBV5-1; CDR3 protein: CASSYRTGFNTEAFF
J gene: TRBJ1-2; V gene: TRBV27; CDR3 protein: CASRETGHIYGYTF
J gene: TRBJ2-1; V gene: TRBV6-1; CDR3 protein: CASSLPAGTYNEQFF
J gene: TRBJ1-2; V gene: TRBV27; CDR3 protein: CASSSGGLVRGYTF
J gene: TRBJ1-2; V gene: TRBV21-1; CDR3 protein: CASSFTRDRGVRSKYGYTF
J gene: TRBJ2-5; V gene: TRBV10-3; CDR3 protein: CAISELRETQYF
J gene: TRBJ2-7; V gene: TRBV10-3; CDR3 protein: CAISESRGSYEQYF
J gene: TRBJ1-2; V gene: TRBV29-1; CDR3 protein: CSAPLRGNYGYTF
J gene: TRBJ1-1; V gene: TRBV19; CDR3 protein: CASRYQGTAFF
J gene: TRBJ2-7; V gene: TRBV6-5; CDR3 protein: CASSYNSNHPSYEQYF
J gene: TRBJ1-2; V gene: TRBV19; CDR3 protein: CASSGQATYGYTF
J gene: TRBJ2-7; V gene: TRBV18; CDR3 protein: CASSPTIAGVYEQYF
J gene: TRBJ1-1; V gene: TRBV29-1; CDR3 protein: CSVEARGAEAFF
J gene: .; V gene: TRBV15; CDR3 protein: CATSRNIELGGEQYF
J gene: TRBJ1-1; V gene: TRBV7-8; CDR3 protein: CASSLDLVNTEAFF
J gene: TRBJ1-1; V gene: TRBV19; CDR3 protein: CASTRQGAGVNTEAFF
J gene: TRBJ2-1; V gene: TRBV28; CDR3 protein: CASSAGGLASSYNEQFF
J gene: TRBJ1-2; V gene: TRBV28; CDR3 protein: CASSSTGPLNYGYTF
J gene: TRBJ1-5; V gene: TRBV4-1; CDR3 protein: CASSRGDRGNQPQHF
J gene: TRBJ2-7; V gene: TRBV4-2; CDR3 protein: CASSQSGGDPYEQYF
J gene: TRBJ2-7; V gene: TRBV9; CDR3 protein: CASSVAAEITYEQYF
J gene: TRBJ1-6; V gene: TRBV27; CDR3 protein: CASSFRGLSSYNSPLHF
J gene: TRBJ1-1; V gene: TRBV6-1; CDR3 protein: CASRSTGLTEAFF
J gene: TRBJ1-1; V gene: TRBV5-1; CDR3 protein: CASSQGATEAFF
J gene: TRBJ1-5; V gene: TRBV21-1; CDR3 protein: CASRFRGGGQPQHF
J gene: TRBJ2-1; V gene: TRBV6-1; CDR3 protein: CASSDYPPAGGLSSYNEQFF
J gene: TRBJ1-2; V gene: TRBV30; CDR3 protein: CAWSPRGQGAFGWNYGYTF
J gene: TRBJ2-5; V gene: TRBV29-1; CDR3 protein: CSVDRGNQETQYF
J gene: TRBJ1-1; V gene: TRBV30; CDR3 protein: CAWSGAGVNTEAFF
J gene: TRBJ1-2; V gene: TRBV2; CDR3 protein: CASSGYAGVDYGYTF
J gene: TRBJ1-2; V gene: TRBV6-6; CDR3 protein: CASSSTTSDRIDGYTF
J gene: TRBJ1-2; V gene: TRBV7-8; CDR3 protein: CASSLGGTGAAAYGYTF
J gene: TRBJ2-3; V gene: TRBV5-4; CDR3 protein: CASSLGVSTDTQYF
J gene: TRBJ2-7; V gene: TRBV4-2; CDR3 protein: CASSRVGDLGDEQYF